The entry below describes one T cell receptor beta chain. As yet, its antigen is unknown. The protocol was immunoSEQ multiplex PCR, while the TCRdb copy is restricted to in-frame clones and leaves out a portion. The data hold approximately 29,000 clones, with roughly 85% observed a single time. This specimen belongs to a study of regulatory dendritic cells for organ transplantation. Study-wide points: Regulatory dendritic cells appeared to expand memory CD8+ clones less than mature ones.

Sequencing was carried out using naive CD4+ T cells from blood. Subset defined: CD45RA+ naive T cells. This clonotype was sampled from a human donor in good health.

The CDR3 DNA reads as TGTGCCAGTGAGAGGAAGTCGGGGGACACCGGGGAGCTGTTTTTT. Protein product: CASERKSGDTGELFF. The chain uses TRBV19 and TRBJ2-2; possible D gene TRBD2, 6 bases. Germline V gives CDR1 LNHDA, CDR2 SQIVND (reference sequence). The CDR3 runs to 15 residues. V lost 8 bases to trimming and J lost 3 bases, with 16 bases between them.